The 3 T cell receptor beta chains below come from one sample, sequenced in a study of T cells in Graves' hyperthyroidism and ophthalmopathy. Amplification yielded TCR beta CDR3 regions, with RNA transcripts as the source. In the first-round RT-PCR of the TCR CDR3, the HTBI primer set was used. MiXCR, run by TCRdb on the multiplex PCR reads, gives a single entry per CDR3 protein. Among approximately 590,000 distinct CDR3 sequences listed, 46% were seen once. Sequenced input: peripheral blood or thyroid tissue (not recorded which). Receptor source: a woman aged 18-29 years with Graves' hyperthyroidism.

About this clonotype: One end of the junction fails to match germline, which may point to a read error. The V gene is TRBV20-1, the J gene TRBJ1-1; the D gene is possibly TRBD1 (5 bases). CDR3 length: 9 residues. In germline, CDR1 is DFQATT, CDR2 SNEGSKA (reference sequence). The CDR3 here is CSARDRESF. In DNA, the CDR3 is TGCAGTGCTAGAGACAGGGAGAGCTTT.

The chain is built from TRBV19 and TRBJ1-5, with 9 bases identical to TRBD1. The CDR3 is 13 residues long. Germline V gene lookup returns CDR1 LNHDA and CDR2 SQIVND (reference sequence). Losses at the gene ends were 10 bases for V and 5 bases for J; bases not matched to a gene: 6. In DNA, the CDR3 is TGTGCCACCGGGACAGGGAAGGATCAGCCCCAGCATTTT. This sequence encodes CATGTGKDQPQHF. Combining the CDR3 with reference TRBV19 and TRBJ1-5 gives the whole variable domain DGGITQSPKYLFRKEGQNVTLSCEQNLNHDAMYWYRQDPGQGLRLIYYSQIVNDFQKGDIAEGYSVSREKKESFPLTVTSAQKNPTAFYLCATGTGKDQPQHFGDGTRLSIL.

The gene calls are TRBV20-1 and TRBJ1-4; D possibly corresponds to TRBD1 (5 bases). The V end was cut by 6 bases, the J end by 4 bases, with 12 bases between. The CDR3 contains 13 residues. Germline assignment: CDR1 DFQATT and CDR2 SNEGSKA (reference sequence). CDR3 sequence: CSAVGGYNEKLFF. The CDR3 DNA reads TGCAGTGCAGTGGGGGGATATAATGAAAAACTGTTTTTT.